The sequence of this T cell receptor beta chain was determined in a study of T cell responses to AZD1222 COVID-19 vaccine. Germline lookup yields CDR1 MNHEY and CDR2 SVGAGI. The CDR3 spans 15 residues. V lost 4 bases to trimming and J lost 0 bases; unmatched junction nucleotides: 4. This clone was observed a handful of times. Pooled in the analysis were second doses at about 4 or about 12 weeks. The assay was immunoSEQ multiplex PCR, and TCRdb's table has in-frame clones only and misses some. Of about 150,000 clones listed, roughly 87% are singletons. This TCR was recovered from an adult who received the AZD1222 COVID-19 vaccine. V gene TRBV6-5 combines with J gene TRBJ2-3; 7 bases line up with TRBD2. The sequences come from peripheral blood, collected 28 days after the second AZD1222 dose. The CDR3 nucleotides are TGTGCCAGCAGTTCGGCGGGGGTTAGCACAGATACGCAGTATTTT. It translates to CASSSAGVSTDTQYF.